Listed here are 25 T cell receptor beta chains from one sample, sequenced in a study of blood T cell repertoires in COVID-19. Assay used: immunoSEQ multiplex PCR; TCRdb lists only in-frame clones, some missing. Of 130,000 to 150,000 clones detected, around 82% appear once; the ten largest clones hold about 16%. Sequencing was carried out using peripheral blood. The source of these receptors is a human donor with acute or convalescent COVID-19. The donor label of this sample is uncertain.

The chain recombines TRBV20-1 with TRBJ2-7, with D hard to call. Trimming took 0 bases from V and 6 from J, leaving 6 bases between them. The germline CDR1 and CDR2 sequences are DFQATT and SNEGSKA (reference sequence). This CDR3 contains 11 residues. The CDR3 loop is CSARDQSEQYF. The CDR3 bases are TGCAGTGCTAGAGATCAGTCCGAGCAGTACTTC.

V is TRBV7-8 and J is TRBJ1-1, with D possibly TRBD1 on 6 matching bases. Trimming removed 5 bases from V and 4 bases from J, with 20 bases in between. CDR3 size: 16 residues. The germline V gene has CDR1 SGHVS and CDR2 FQNEAQ. CDR3 protein: CASSPGDRSVSTEAFF. DNA for the CDR3: TGTGCCAGCAGCCCCGGTGACAGGTCCGTTAGCACTGAAGCTTTCTTT.

This sequence joins TRBV6-1 and TRBJ1-2, with TRBD1 matching 11 bases. CDR3 size: 14 residues. Germline lookup yields CDR1 MNHNS and CDR2 SASEGT. Trimming cost V 2 bases and J 7 bases; bases outside gene matches: 3. This CDR3 is CASSERGTGGGYTF. The DNA of the CDR3 is TGTGCCAGCAGTGAACGAGGGACAGGGGGTGGCTACACCTTC.

The chain couples TRBV30 to TRBJ2-1; possibly TRBD1 for D (5 bases). CDR3 length: 16 amino acids. Trimming removed 3 bases at V and 9 bases at J, with 24 bases between. The V gene's germline CDR1 is GTSNPN and CDR2 SVGIG (reference sequence). DNA of the CDR3: TGTGCCTGGAGATTTTCTGCGACGAACAGGAACGGTGAGCAGTTCTTC. It yields the protein CAWRFSATNRNGEQFF.

The chain is built from TRBV18 and TRBJ1-2; no definite D call. The CDR3 is 12 amino acids. Germline CDR1 KGHSH, CDR2 LQKENI. V was trimmed by 2 bases and J by 6 bases, leaving 7 bases between them. The CDR3 here is CASSPTGDGYTF. The CDR3 nucleotides read TGTGCCAGCTCACCAACCGGGGATGGCTACACCTTC.

This clone is a singleton in its sample. This chain joins TRBV15 and TRBJ1-1; 9 bases fit TRBD1. In germline, CDR1 is LNHNV, CDR2 YYDKDF (reference sequence). The trim removed 1 base at V and 6 bases at J, leaving 3 bases unmatched. The CDR3 length is 14 residues. CDR3 sequence reads: CATSRGDRVSEAFF. In DNA form, the CDR3 reads TGTGCCACCAGCAGAGGGGACAGGGTCTCTGAAGCTTTCTTT.

A few counts support this clone. The CDR3 reads CATSRRPGGPSTQYF. The DNA of the CDR3 is TGTGCCACCAGCAGACGTCCGGGGGGGCCTTCCACGCAGTATTTT. This sequence joins TRBV15 and TRBJ2-3; 8 nucleotides agree with TRBD2. V gave up 2 bases and J gave up 9 bases; unmatched junction bases: 10. Per germline, CDR1 LNHNV and CDR2 YYDKDF (reference sequence). CDR3 size: 15 residues.

J is TRBJ1-2 and V is TRBV28; D unresolved. Looked up from germline, CDR1 is MDHEN and CDR2 is SYDVKM. The CDR3 runs to 12 residues. With 3 bases removed from V and 5 bases from J, the gap between germline ends came to 7 bases. This CDR3 reads CASSLEGYGYTF. As DNA, the CDR3 is TGTGCCAGCAGTTTGGAGGGATATGGCTACACCTTC.

The chain has TRBV12-3 or TRBV12-4 and TRBJ1-2; D perhaps matches TRBD1 (6 bases). The CDR3 covers 13 residues. With 6 bases removed from V and 7 bases from J, the gap between germline ends came to 15 bases. CDR3 sequence reads: CASSSTGRLGYTF. Written as DNA, the CDR3 is TGTGCCAGCAGCTCGACAGGACGGCTTGGCTACACCTTC.

The gene calls are TRBV11-2 and TRBJ2-5; 9 nucleotides agree with TRBD2. The CDR3 is 16 residues long. The junction had 9 bases not matched to a gene; V was cut back by 2 bases and J by 5 bases. Germline V CDR1 and CDR2: SGHAT, FQNNGV. The CDR3 DNA reads as TGTGCCAGCAGCTTAAAATTAGCGGGGGAATGGGAGACCCAGTACTTC. Its protein product is CASSLKLAGEWETQYF.

The chain carries TRBV3-1 (or the pseudogene TRBV3-2) and TRBJ1-3; D possibly corresponds to TRBD1 (5 bases). Germline-derived CDR1 and CDR2 are LGHDT and YNNKEL (reference sequence). Trimming shortened V by 1 base and J by 3 bases, and 19 bases separated the two germline ends. The length of the CDR3 is 18 residues. CDR3 in amino acids: CASSQVGGRGYVGNTIYF. CDR3 DNA: TGTGCCAGCAGCCAAGTAGGCGGAAGGGGCTATGTTGGAAACACCATATATTTT.

The chain has TRBV6-6 and TRBJ2-5, with 12 positions matching TRBD2. J gave up 2 bases and V 5 bases, and 24 bases lay outside the gene matches. Germline values: CDR1 MNHNY, CDR2 SVGAGI (reference sequence). The CDR3 consists of 22 residues. The CDR3 reads CASSLQLAGGVQSSLGQETQYF. The CDR3 DNA sequence: TGTGCCAGCAGTCTTCAACTAGCGGGGGGTGTTCAAAGCTCATTGGGACAAGAGACCCAGTACTTC.

This clone has only one observation. This chain connects TRBV6-2 or TRBV6-3 to TRBJ2-1; the match to TRBD2 covers 8 bases. Per the germline V gene, CDR1 is MNHEY and CDR2 is SVGEGT. This CDR3 is built from 16 residues. Trimming at V came to 0 bases and at J to 8 bases, leaving 9 bases not matched to a gene. CDR3 protein: CASSYSRPSGSHEQFF. The CDR3 nucleotides read TGTGCCAGCAGTTACTCTAGGCCTAGCGGGTCCCATGAGCAGTTCTTC.

The V and J genes are TRBV15 and TRBJ1-3; D ambiguous. The length of the CDR3 is 16 residues. The germline CDR1 and CDR2 sequences are LNHNV and YYDKDF (reference sequence). The V end lost 1 base, the J end lost 2 bases, and 12 bases lay between the germline ends. The CDR3 protein is CATSRGRINPGNTIYF. The CDR3, as DNA: TGTGCCACCAGCAGAGGGAGGATAAATCCTGGAAACACCATATATTTT.

This chain joins TRBV6-2 or TRBV6-3 and TRBJ1-2; 9 nucleotides align to TRBD1. This CDR3 has 15 residues. Germline V lookup: CDR1 MNHEY, CDR2 SVGEGT. The V segment lost 2 bases and the J segment 5 bases; nucleotides outside the gene matches: 6. As DNA, the CDR3 is TGTGCCAGCAGTTACCCAGGGACAGGGAGTTATGGCTACACCTTC. Translating it yields CASSYPGTGSYGYTF.

This clone was counted once. V usage is TRBV7-2 and J usage is TRBJ2-1; 14 nucleotides align to TRBD2. The CDR3 is 14 amino acids. V was clipped by 4 bases and J by 10 bases; unmatched bases: 3. Looked up from germline, CDR1 is SGHTA and CDR2 is FQGNSA. CDR3 sequence: CASSWGLAGAEQFF. The CDR3 nucleotides read TGTGCCAGCAGCTGGGGACTAGCGGGGGCAGAGCAGTTCTTC.

The chain carries TRBV19 and TRBJ2-1, with 14 positions matching TRBD2. CDR3 length: 15 amino acids. The V and J ends lost 3 bases and 5 bases, in that order; junction bases with no gene match: 0. Germline CDR1 LNHDA, CDR2 SQIVND (reference sequence). The CDR3 loop reads CASSMGLAGDNEQFF. The CDR3 region has the DNA TGTGCCAGTAGTATGGGACTAGCGGGGGACAATGAGCAGTTCTTC. The full variable domain, completed using reference TRBV19 and TRBJ2-1, is DGGITQSPKYLFRKEGQNVTLSCEQNLNHDAMYWYRQDPGQGLRLIYYSQIVNDFQKGDIAEGYSVSREKKESFPLTVTSAQKNPTAFYLCASSMGLAGDNEQFFGPGTRLTVL.

The V call is TRBV9, the J call TRBJ2-5, with TRBD2 as a possible D gene (6 bases). The CDR3 consists of 16 residues. Trimming removed 0 bases at V and 1 base at J, with 13 bases between. Germline CDR1 and CDR2: SGDLS and YYNGEE. CDR3 amino acids: CASSVEDYRFQETQYF. In DNA, the CDR3 is TGTGCCAGCAGCGTAGAGGACTATCGATTCCAAGAGACCCAGTACTTC. Using reference TRBV9 and TRBJ2-5 for the parts outside the CDR3, the full variable domain is DSGVTQTPKHLITATGQRVTLRCSPRSGDLSVYWYQQSLDQGLQFLIQYYNGEERAKGNILERFSAQQFPDLHSELNLSSLELGDSALYFCASSVEDYRFQETQYFGPGTRLLVL.

V and J are TRBV30 and TRBJ2-1; TRBD2 aligns across 10 bases. Germline-derived CDR1 and CDR2 are GTSNPN and SVGIG (reference sequence). Trimming at V came to 0 bases and at J to 6 bases, leaving 5 bases not matched to a gene. This CDR3 contains 15 residues. CDR3 coding DNA: TGTGCCTGGAGTGTGAGGGAGCGGGGGGGCAATGAGCAGTTCTTC. This codes for CAWSVRERGGNEQFF. Variable domain in full (rest from reference TRBV30 and TRBJ2-1): SQTIHQWPATLVQPVGSPLSLECTVEGTSNPNLYWYRQAAGRGLQLLFYSVGIGQISSEVPQNLSASRPQDRQFILSSKKLLLSDSGFYLCAWSVRERGGNEQFFGPGTRLTVL.

The rearrangement joins TRBV6-6 to TRBJ2-4; possibly TRBD2 for D (5 bases). Germline lookup yields CDR1 MNHNY and CDR2 SVGAGI (reference sequence). Trimming shortened V by 3 bases and J by 8 bases, and 17 bases separated the two germline ends. This CDR3 comprises 15 residues. The CDR3 DNA reads as TGTGCCAGCAGTTATGGTTTCGAGGGAATGGACATTCAGTACTTC. This gives the protein CASSYGFEGMDIQYF.

This clone was seen just once. J is TRBJ1-1 and V is TRBV7-2; D gene uncertain. The CDR3 length is 17 residues. V was pared by 1 base and J by 0 bases, with 15 bases between. Looked up from germline, CDR1 is SGHTA and CDR2 is FQGNSA. CDR3 coding DNA: TGTGCCAGCAGCTTAGAGTTAGAGTCCACTATGAACACTGAAGCTTTCTTT. Amino acid sequence: CASSLELESTMNTEAFF.

The table lists this clone with a count of one. The gene calls are TRBV30 and TRBJ1-5; D perhaps matches TRBD1 (6 bases). The length of the CDR3 is 14 residues. Germline CDR1 reads GTSNPN; CDR2 reads SVGIG (reference sequence). Deletions cut 0 bases from V and 5 bases from J, with 11 bases between. The DNA for the CDR3 is TGTGCCTGGAGTGTAATGGGGGGGCATCAGCCCCAGCATTTT. Translation: CAWSVMGGHQPQHF.

The chain employs TRBV12-3 or TRBV12-4 and TRBJ1-6; 8 positions agree with TRBD1. This CDR3 region has 13 residues. The ends lost 6 bases at V and 9 bases at J; junction bases unmatched: 4. The CDR3 nucleotides read TGTGCCAGCAGCTTCGGACAGGGTTCACCCCTCCACTTT. Residues: CASSFGQGSPLHF.

This clone occurred once. The chain combines TRBV10-2 with TRBJ1-2; TRBD1 matches 8 bases. CDR3 length: 13 amino acids. V was pared by 9 bases and J by 2 bases, with 5 bases of the junction left unmatched. Germline CDR1 WSHSY, CDR2 SAAADI. The CDR3 sequence: CASRQGLNYGYTF. Here the CDR3 DNA reads TGCGCCAGTAGACAGGGGCTGAACTATGGCTACACCTTC.

The chain couples TRBV30 to TRBJ1-3; 7 bases match TRBD1. Losses at the gene ends were 2 bases for V and 0 bases for J; bases not matched to a gene: 4. CDR1 is GTSNPN and CDR2 is SVGIG in the germline V gene (reference sequence). This CDR3 region has 15 residues. DNA for the CDR3: TGTGCCTGGAGTCATCGGGACAGCTCTGGAAACACCATATATTTT. It specifies CAWSHRDSSGNTIYF.